These 2 T cell receptor beta chains were all obtained from the same sample, sequenced in a study of blood T cell repertoires in COVID-19. Measured with immunoSEQ multiplex PCR; TCRdb has only the in-frame clones, and not every one. Of approximately 120,000 clones detected, around four fifths appear once; the ten largest clones hold 18%. The sample taken for sequencing was peripheral blood. The receptor set was obtained from a woman aged 55-69 years with acute or convalescent COVID-19.

With regard to this clone: Other DNA sequences in this specimen translate into the identical CDR3. The rearrangement links TRBV18 to TRBJ1-1; D gene unclear. This CDR3 region has 13 residues. Trimming pared 2 bases from V and 1 base from J, leaving 5 bases between. Germline V gene lookup returns CDR1 KGHSH and CDR2 LQKENI. CDR3 residues: CASSPSGNTEAFF. The CDR3 DNA sequence: TGTGCCAGCTCACCATCAGGGAACACTGAAGCTTTCTTT.

As regards this clone: The junction departs from germline at one end; a sequencing error may be responsible. This rearrangement joins TRBV7-7 to TRBJ2-5, with 8 bases matching TRBD1. The V gene's germline CDR1 is SSHAT and CDR2 FNYEAQ (reference sequence). The CDR3 contains 12 residues. CDR3 loop: CASSWTGETQYF. The DNA of the CDR3 is TGTGCTAGCAGCTGGACAGGGGAGACCCAGTACTTC.